This entry concerns a single T cell receptor (beta chain). Its antigen is undetermined. Trimming stripped 5 bases from V and 0 bases from J, with 23 bases between. The CDR3 length is 19 residues. CDR1 LNHDA and CDR2 SQIVND come from the germline V gene (reference sequence). This specimen comes from a study of cytomegalovirus exposure and HLA in healthy donors. The wider study: Within an early data release were 80 million to 90 million unique TCRs drawn from HLA-typed donors. Overall study findings and caveats: As a later analysis showed, several of the most significant clusters appeared to be linked to common viral pathogens. By HLA locus, TCR association rates varied in a later analysis, with DRB1 showing the most and HLA-C the fewest.

13 Jbeta primers and 60 Vbeta primers were used for the PCR. The repertoire was sequenced with immunoSEQ multiplex PCR; TCRdb's copy has only in-frame clones and lacks some. In the table there are around 100,000 clones, around 79% of which are singletons. V usage is TRBV19 and J usage is TRBJ2-1; the D gene is possibly TRBD2 (7 bases). This clonotype was sampled from a woman aged 40 to 50 in good health and CMV-seronegative. Sequenced: PBMCs. In DNA form, the CDR3 reads TGTGCCAGTAGTCCCAGAGGGACACTAGCGCGGAGCTCCTACAATGAGCAGTTCTTC. Translating gives CASSPRGTLARSSYNEQFF.